These T cell receptor beta chains were read from a single sample in a study of T cell responses to AZD1222 COVID-19 vaccine. Clones were read by immunoSEQ multiplex PCR, and TCRdb kept only the in-frame ones, dropping some. The sample records around 110,000 clones, approximately 85% being singletons. The sample in question was peripheral blood, obtained on day 0 of MenACWY control vaccination. Source of these receptors: an adult in good health. The CDR3 runs from the conserved cysteine through the conserved F or W. The D gene is left open where the match is weak. Expanded clones get a size class; other rows say once, few or many, or leave the size out.

v_call	d_call	j_call	clone_size	cdr3_aa	cdr3_nt
TRBV9	.	TRBJ2-3	.	CASSVGPDTQYF	TGTGCCAGCAGCGTAGGGCCTGATACGCAGTATTTT
TRBV5-5	.	TRBJ2-7	.	CASSLAGTSSYEQYF	TGTGCCAGCAGCTTGGCCGGGACATCCTCCTACGAGCAGTACTTC
TRBV6-5	.	TRBJ1-4	.	CASSYRPTTNEKLFF	TGTGCCAGCAGTTACAGGCCTACGACTAATGAAAAACTGTTTTTT
TRBV3-1/TRBV3-2	TRBD1	TRBJ2-1	.	CASSPRQGTDEQFF	TGTGCCAGCAGCCCCCGACAGGGGACAGATGAGCAGTTCTTC
TRBV11-2	.	TRBJ2-3	.	CASSLDQRGTDTQYF	TGTGCCAGCAGCTTAGATCAGCGAGGCACAGATACGCAGTATTTT
TRBV5-4	.	TRBJ2-1	.	CASSLVGGAGVGEQFF	TGTGCCAGCAGCTTGGTAGGAGGGGCAGGGGTCGGTGAGCAGTTCTTC
TRBV5-5	.	TRBJ1-6	.	CASSLAPPSSYNSPLHF	TGTGCCAGCAGCTTGGCCCCTCCGAGCTCCTATAATTCACCCCTCCACTTT
TRBV28	.	TRBJ1-4	.	CASSFGTPRQTTNEKLFF	TGTGCCAGCAGTTTCGGTACCCCTCGACAGACAACTAATGAAAAACTGTTTTTT
TRBV11-2	.	TRBJ1-1	.	CASSLDRRTGRRTEAFF	TGTGCCAGCAGCTTAGATCGGAGAACAGGTCGGCGCACTGAAGCTTTCTTT
TRBV3-1/TRBV3-2	.	TRBJ2-1	.	CASSLGTYNEQFF	TGTGCCAGCAGCCTCGGGACTTACAATGAGCAGTTCTTC
TRBV4-1	.	TRBJ2-3	once	CASSQGRQTDTQYF	TGCGCCAGCAGCCAGGGACGACAGACAGATACGCAGTATTTT
TRBV7-8	TRBD1	TRBJ2-3	.	CASSSGQGVADTQYF	TGTGCCAGCAGTTCGGGACAGGGGGTGGCAGATACGCAGTATTTT
TRBV7-2	.	TRBJ1-1	.	CASSLPQGGRTEAFF	TGTGCCAGCAGCTTACCACAGGGTGGGAGGACTGAAGCTTTCTTT
TRBV6-5	TRBD2	TRBJ2-1	.	CASSYGSGGFYEQFF	TGTGCCAGCAGTTATGGTAGCGGGGGTTTCTATGAGCAGTTCTTC
TRBV7-2	.	TRBJ1-1	.	CASSSPRPGRPNTEAFF	TGTGCCAGCAGCTCCCCTCGACCGGGACGGCCTAACACTGAAGCTTTCTTT
TRBV6-5	.	TRBJ2-7	.	CASPIQPYEQYF	TGTGCCAGCCCTATTCAACCTTACGAGCAGTACTTC
TRBV5-6	TRBD1	TRBJ1-6	.	CASSLGQGDSSPLHF	TGTGCCAGCAGCTTGGGACAGGGGGACTCTTCACCCCTCCACTTT
TRBV7-6	.	TRBJ1-1	.	CASSPRAVNTEAFF	TGTGCCAGCAGCCCTCGGGCCGTGAACACTGAAGCTTTCTTT
TRBV9	.	TRBJ1-2	few	CASSDNKAEPSYTF	TGTGCCAGCAGCGACAACAAGGCGGAGCCCTCCTACACCTTC
TRBV11-2	.	TRBJ2-7	.	CASSLSLAEQYF	TGTGCCAGCAGCCTAAGTCTGGCAGAGCAGTACTTC
TRBV5-5	.	TRBJ1-2	once	CASSLAGTDLGYTF	TGTGCCAGCAGCTTGGCCGGGACCGACCTTGGCTACACCTTC
TRBV19	TRBD1	TRBJ1-4	.	CASTPLGQAEKLFF	TGTGCCAGTACCCCCTTAGGACAGGCTGAGAAACTGTTTTTT
TRBV7-9	TRBD2	TRBJ2-1	.	CASSSYAGLAGEYNEQFF	TGTGCCAGCAGCTCATATGCGGGACTAGCGGGGGAGTACAATGAGCAGTTCTTC
TRBV6-2/TRBV6-3	.	TRBJ2-7	.	CASSHGGVGTSGNF	TGTGCCAGCAGCCACGGGGGAGTCGGGACGAGTGGGAACTTC
TRBV5-6	.	TRBJ2-7	.	CASSVSYEQYF	TGTGCCAGCAGCGTCTCCTACGAGCAGTACTTC
TRBV4-2	.	TRBJ1-1	.	CASSHEWGTNTEAFF	TGTGCCAGCAGCCATGAATGGGGGACGAACACTGAAGCTTTCTTT
TRBV2	.	TRBJ1-2	.	CASSTGRRYTF	TGTGCCAGCAGTACAGGGAGGCGCTACACCTTC
TRBV2	.	TRBJ2-7	once	CASSDGRSGVLEQYF	TGTGCCAGCAGTGATGGGAGGTCAGGGGTTCTCGAGCAGTACTTC
TRBV4-1	.	TRBJ1-6	few	CASSPLGINSPLHF	TGCGCCAGCAGCCCTCTGGGGATCAATTCACCCCTCCACTTT
TRBV5-4	.	TRBJ2-2	.	CASTGITGELFF	TGTGCCAGCACTGGGATCACCGGGGAGCTGTTTTTT
TRBV7-2	.	TRBJ1-2	.	CASTWAGLNYGYTF	TGTGCCAGCACCTGGGCGGGGTTGAACTATGGCTACACCTTC
TRBV27	.	TRBJ2-6	.	CASSQQSGYGANVLTF	TGTGCCAGCAGTCAGCAATCAGGGTATGGGGCCAACGTCCTGACTTTC
TRBV6-2/TRBV6-3	.	TRBJ2-1	.	CASSLQSYNEQFF	TGTGCCAGCAGCCTACAGAGCTACAATGAGCAGTTCTTC
TRBV19	.	TRBJ1-2	.	CASSIVGSRANYGYTF	TGTGCCAGTAGTATAGTGGGATCAAGAGCTAACTATGGCTACACCTTC
TRBV6-5	.	TRBJ2-1	.	CASSYAGKINEQFF	TGTGCCAGCAGTTACGCTGGGAAAATCAATGAGCAGTTCTTC
TRBV7-2	.	TRBJ1-4	.	CASSRATNEKLFF	TGTGCCAGCAGCCGCGCAACTAATGAAAAACTGTTTTTT
TRBV28	TRBD1	TRBJ1-5	few	CASSLSRLWTGGEPQHF	TGTGCCAGCAGTTTAAGCCGCCTATGGACAGGGGGCGAGCCCCAGCATTTT
TRBV20-1	.	TRBJ1-2	.	CSASELTNYGYTF	TGCAGTGCTAGTGAGCTCACTAACTATGGCTACACCTTC